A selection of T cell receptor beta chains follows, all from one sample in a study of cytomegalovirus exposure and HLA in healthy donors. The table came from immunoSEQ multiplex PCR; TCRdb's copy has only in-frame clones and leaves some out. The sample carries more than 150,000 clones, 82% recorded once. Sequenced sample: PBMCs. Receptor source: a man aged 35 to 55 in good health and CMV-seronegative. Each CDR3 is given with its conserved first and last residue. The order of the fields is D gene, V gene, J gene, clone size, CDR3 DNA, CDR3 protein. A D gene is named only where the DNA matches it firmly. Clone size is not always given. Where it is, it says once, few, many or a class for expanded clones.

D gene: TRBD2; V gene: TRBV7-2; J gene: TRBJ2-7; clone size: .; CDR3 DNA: TGTGCCAGCAGCCCCACCACAGCGGGAAGATACGAGCAGTACTTC; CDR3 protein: CASSPTTAGRYEQYF
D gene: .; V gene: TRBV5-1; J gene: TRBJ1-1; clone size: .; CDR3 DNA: TGCGCCAGCAGCGCCGGGACAACGAACACTGAAGCTTTCTTT; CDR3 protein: CASSAGTTNTEAFF
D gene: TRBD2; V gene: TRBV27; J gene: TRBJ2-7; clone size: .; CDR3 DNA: TGTGCCAGCAGTACCCGGGAGGTCTCCGAGCAGTACTTC; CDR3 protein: CASSTREVSEQYF
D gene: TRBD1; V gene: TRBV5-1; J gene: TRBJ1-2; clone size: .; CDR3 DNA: TGCGCCAGTCGCCCCACAGGGGACTATGGCTACACCTTC; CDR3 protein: CASRPTGDYGYTF
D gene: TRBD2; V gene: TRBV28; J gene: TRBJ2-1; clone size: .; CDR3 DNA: TGTGCCAGCAGTTTATATGGCGGGGGGCAAAATGAGCAGTTCTTC; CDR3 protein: CASSLYGGGQNEQFF
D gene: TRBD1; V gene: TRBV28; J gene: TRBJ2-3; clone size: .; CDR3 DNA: TGTGCCAGCAGTGCACAGGGGACAGGGGTGGATACGCAGTATTTT; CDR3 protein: CASSAQGTGVDTQYF
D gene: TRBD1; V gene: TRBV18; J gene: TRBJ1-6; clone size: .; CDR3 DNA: TGTGCCAGCTCATCAACAGGGGGCGCAGATTCACCCCTCCACTTT; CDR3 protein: CASSSTGGADSPLHF
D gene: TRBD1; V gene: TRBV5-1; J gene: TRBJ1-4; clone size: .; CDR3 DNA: TGCGCCAGCATCCAACAGGGGGGGGGTAATGAAAAACTGTTTTTT; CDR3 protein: CASIQQGGGNEKLFF
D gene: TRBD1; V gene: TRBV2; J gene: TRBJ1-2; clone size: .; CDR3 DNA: TGTGCCAGCAGTTACCTACCAACCGGGACAGGGGGCGGCTACACCTTC; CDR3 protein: CASSYLPTGTGGGYTF
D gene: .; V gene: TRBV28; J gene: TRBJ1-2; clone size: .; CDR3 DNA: TGTGCCAGCAGTTTTGTGGGGCCTAATGGCTACACCTTC; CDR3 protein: CASSFVGPNGYTF
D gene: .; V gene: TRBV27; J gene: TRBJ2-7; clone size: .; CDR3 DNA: TGTGCCAGCAGTTTAAAGTCCCTCTACGAGCAGTACTTC; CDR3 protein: CASSLKSLYEQYF
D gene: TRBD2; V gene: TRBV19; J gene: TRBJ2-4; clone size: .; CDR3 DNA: TGTGCCAGTAGTACTAGCGGGAGGGCCAAAAACATTCAGTACTTC; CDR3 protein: CASSTSGRAKNIQYF
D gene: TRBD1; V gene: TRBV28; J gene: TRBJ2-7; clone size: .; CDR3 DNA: TGTGCCAGCAGACCTCCCAGGGCAGGGGGTTACGAGCAGTACTTC; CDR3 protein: CASRPPRAGGYEQYF
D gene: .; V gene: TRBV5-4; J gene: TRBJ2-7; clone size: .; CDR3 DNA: TGTGCCAGCAGCTTGGGGGGCTCAGGCGAGCAGTACTTC; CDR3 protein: CASSLGGSGEQYF
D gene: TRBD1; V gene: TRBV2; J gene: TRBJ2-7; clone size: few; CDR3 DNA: TGTGCCAGCATGCGGGACAGGGGACCCTACGAGCAGTACTTC; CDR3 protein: CASMRDRGPYEQYF
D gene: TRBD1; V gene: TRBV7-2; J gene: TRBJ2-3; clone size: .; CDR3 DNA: TGTGCCAGCAGCCGCAGACAGGGTGCAGATACGCAGTATTTT; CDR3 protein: CASSRRQGADTQYF
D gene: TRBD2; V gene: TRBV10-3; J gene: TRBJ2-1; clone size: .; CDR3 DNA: TGTGCCATCAGCCCTCTGGGGACTAGCGTCTACAATGAGCAGTTCTTC; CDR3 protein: CAISPLGTSVYNEQFF
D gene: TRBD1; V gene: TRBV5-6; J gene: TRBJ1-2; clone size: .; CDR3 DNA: TGTGCCAGCAGTTTGGGACAGGGGAGCTATGGCTACACCTTC; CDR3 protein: CASSLGQGSYGYTF
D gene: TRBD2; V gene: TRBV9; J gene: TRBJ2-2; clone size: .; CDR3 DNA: TGTGCCAGCAGCGACGCGGGAGCGGGAACCGGGGAGCTGTTTTTT; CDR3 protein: CASSDAGAGTGELFF
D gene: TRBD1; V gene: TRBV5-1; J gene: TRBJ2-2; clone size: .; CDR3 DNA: TGCGCCAGCAGCTTGCATGGACAGGGGGACACCGGGGAGCTGTTTTTT; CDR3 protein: CASSLHGQGDTGELFF
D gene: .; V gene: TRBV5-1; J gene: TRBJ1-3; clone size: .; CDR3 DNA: TGCGCCAGCAGCTGGGGGGGCGAAAGTTCTGGAAACACCATATATTTT; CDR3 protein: CASSWGGESSGNTIYF
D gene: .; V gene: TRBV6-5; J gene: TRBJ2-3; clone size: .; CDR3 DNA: TGTGCCAGCAGTAGTACCCCTGGCCCAGATACGCAGTATTTT; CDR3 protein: CASSSTPGPDTQYF
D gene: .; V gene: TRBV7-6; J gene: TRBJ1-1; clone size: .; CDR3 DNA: TGTGCCAGCAGCTTAGAATACAACACAGCGGCTGAAGCTTTCTTT; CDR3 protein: CASSLEYNTAAEAFF
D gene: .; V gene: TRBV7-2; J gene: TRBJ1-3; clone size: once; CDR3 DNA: TGTGCCAGCAGCTTAAGGGGTGAGGGAAACACCATATATTTT; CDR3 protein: CASSLRGEGNTIYF
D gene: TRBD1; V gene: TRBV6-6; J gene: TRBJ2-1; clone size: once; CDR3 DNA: TGTGCCAGCAGCATGACAGGGGCCTACAATGAGCAGTTCTTC; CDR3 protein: CASSMTGAYNEQFF
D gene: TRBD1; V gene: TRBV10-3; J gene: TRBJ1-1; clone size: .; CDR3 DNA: TGTGCCATCAGCACAGGGGGCAACACTGAAGCTTTCTTT; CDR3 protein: CAISTGGNTEAFF
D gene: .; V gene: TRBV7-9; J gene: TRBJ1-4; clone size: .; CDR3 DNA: TGTGCCAGCAGCTTAGTTCGCGGGGGATATGAAAAACTGTTTTTT; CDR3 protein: CASSLVRGGYEKLFF
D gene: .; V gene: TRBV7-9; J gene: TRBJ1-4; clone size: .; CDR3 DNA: TGTGCCAGCAGCTTAGCGGGAGTTCAAGAAAAACTGTTTTTT; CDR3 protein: CASSLAGVQEKLFF
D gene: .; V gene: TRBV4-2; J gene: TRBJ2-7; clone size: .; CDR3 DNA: TGTGCCAGCAGTCGCGGGCAGGGGAATAACGAGCAGTACTTC; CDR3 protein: CASSRGQGNNEQYF
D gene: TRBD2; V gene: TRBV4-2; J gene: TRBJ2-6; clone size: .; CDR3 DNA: TGTGCCAGCAGCCAAGAAGCTAGCGGGGGGGTTGGGGCCAACGTCCTGACTTTC; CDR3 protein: CASSQEASGGVGANVLTF
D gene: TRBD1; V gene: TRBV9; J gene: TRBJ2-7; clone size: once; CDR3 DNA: TGTGCCAGCAGCGTTACAGGGGGTACCTACGAGCAGTACTTC; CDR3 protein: CASSVTGGTYEQYF
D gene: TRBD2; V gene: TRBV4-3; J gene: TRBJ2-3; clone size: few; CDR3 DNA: TGCGCCAGCAGCCAAGATTCCAGCGGGAGGACCACAGATACGCAGTATTTT; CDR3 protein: CASSQDSSGRTTDTQYF
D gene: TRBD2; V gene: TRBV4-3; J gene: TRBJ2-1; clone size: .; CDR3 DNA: TGCGCCAGCAGCCAAGATATTGTAGCGGGGGCCTACAATGAGCAGTTCTTC; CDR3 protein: CASSQDIVAGAYNEQFF
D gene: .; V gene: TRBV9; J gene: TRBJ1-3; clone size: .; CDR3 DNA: TGTGCCAGCAGCCCGACCGGGAGCTCTGGAAACACCATATATTTT; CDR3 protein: CASSPTGSSGNTIYF
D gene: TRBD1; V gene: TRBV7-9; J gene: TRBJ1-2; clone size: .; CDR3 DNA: TGTGCCAGCAGCCCCCGGACAGGGAAGGATGACTACACCTTC; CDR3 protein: CASSPRTGKDDYTF
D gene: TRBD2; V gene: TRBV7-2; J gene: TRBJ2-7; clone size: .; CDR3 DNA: TGTGCCAGCAGCTTGGGGGGCACTAGCGGGAGGGCCGGCGAGCAGTACTTC; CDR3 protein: CASSLGGTSGRAGEQYF
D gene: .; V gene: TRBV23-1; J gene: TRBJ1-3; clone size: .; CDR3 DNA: TGCGCCAACGAATCGGTAAGCTCTGGAAACACCATATATTTT; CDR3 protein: CANESVSSGNTIYF
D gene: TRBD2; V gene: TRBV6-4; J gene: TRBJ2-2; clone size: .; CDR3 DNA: TGTGCCAGCGGTGCGACTAGCGGGAGGGCCGGATCCGGGGAGCTGTTTTTT; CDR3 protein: CASGATSGRAGSGELFF
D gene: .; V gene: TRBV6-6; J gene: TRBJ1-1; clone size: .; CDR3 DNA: TGTGCCAGCAGTTATAATCCGGGTGTGAACACTGAAGCTTTCTTT; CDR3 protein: CASSYNPGVNTEAFF
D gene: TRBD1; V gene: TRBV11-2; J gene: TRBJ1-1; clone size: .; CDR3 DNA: TGTGCCAGCAGCGCCCGACAGGGTAGAACTGAAGCTTTCTTT; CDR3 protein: CASSARQGRTEAFF
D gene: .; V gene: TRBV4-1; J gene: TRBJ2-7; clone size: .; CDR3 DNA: TGCGCCAGCAGCCTAGTCGGGGACTCCTACGAGCAGTACTTC; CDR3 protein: CASSLVGDSYEQYF